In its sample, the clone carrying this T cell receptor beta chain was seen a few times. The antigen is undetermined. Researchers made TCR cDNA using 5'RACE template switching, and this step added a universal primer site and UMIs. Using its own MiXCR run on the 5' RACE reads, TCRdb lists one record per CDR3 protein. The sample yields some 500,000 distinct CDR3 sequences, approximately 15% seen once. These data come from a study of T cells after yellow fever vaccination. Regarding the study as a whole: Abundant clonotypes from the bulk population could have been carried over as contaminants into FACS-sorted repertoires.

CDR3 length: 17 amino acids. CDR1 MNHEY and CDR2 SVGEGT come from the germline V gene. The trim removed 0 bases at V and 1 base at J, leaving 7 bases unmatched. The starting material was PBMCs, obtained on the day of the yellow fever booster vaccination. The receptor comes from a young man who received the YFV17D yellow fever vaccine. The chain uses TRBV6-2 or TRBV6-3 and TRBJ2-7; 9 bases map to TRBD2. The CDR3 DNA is TGTGCCAGCAGTTACTCGGCTAGCGGGACGAATTCCTACGAGCAGTACTTC. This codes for CASSYSASGTNSYEQYF.